Presented here are 5 T cell receptor beta chains from one specimen sequenced in a study of identical twins. TCRdb re-called the 5' RACE reads through MiXCR, storing one row per CDR3 protein. The table shows roughly 750,000 distinct CDR3 sequences, with about 20% occurring only once. This sample was also put to use in a study of T cells expressing NK-cell markers.

Sequenced input: PBMCs. Receptors originate from a woman between 18 and 29 years old in good health.

The chain couples TRBV20-1 to TRBJ1-4, with D unresolved. Germline-derived CDR1 and CDR2 are DFQATT and SNEGSKA (reference sequence). This CDR3 comprises 15 residues. V was shortened by 3 bases and J by 0 bases, with 11 bases between the two germline ends. The CDR3 nucleotides read TGCAGTGCTAGGGGCAGGATTACAACTAATGAAAAACTGTTTTTT. Amino acids: CSARGRITTNEKLFF.

The gene calls are TRBV30 and TRBJ1-1; a possible D gene is TRBD1 (6 bases). Germline values: CDR1 GTSNPN, CDR2 SVGIG (reference sequence). This CDR3 has 12 residues. The V and J ends lost 3 bases and 4 bases respectively, with 9 bases between them. DNA of the CDR3: TGTGCCTGGAGCCAGGGGCTCACTGAAGCTTTCTTT. This gives the protein CAWSQGLTEAFF.

The CDR3 bases are TGTGCCAGCAGTTCCAGGACTAGCGGCCCCCTCGAGCAGTACTTC. This encodes CASSSRTSGPLEQYF. The V and J genes are TRBV12-3 or TRBV12-4 and TRBJ2-7, with 10 bases aligning to TRBD2. Trimming at V came to 4 bases and at J to 6 bases, leaving 9 bases not matched to a gene. The CDR3 covers 15 residues.

This clonotype was observed a few times. The chain has TRBV5-1 and TRBJ2-3, with a weak D call TRBD1 (6 bases). This CDR3 is 17 amino acids long. Per the germline V gene, CDR1 is SGHRS and CDR2 is YFSETQ. The V and J ends lost 5 bases and 3 bases respectively, with 22 bases between them. The CDR3 region has the DNA TGCGCCAGCAGAGCGACAGGCTCACCATGGGTAACAGATACGCAGTATTTT. Protein: CASRATGSPWVTDTQYF.

The chain couples TRBV6-2 or TRBV6-3 to TRBJ2-2, with TRBD2 as a possible D gene (6 bases). Germline CDR1 and CDR2: MNHEY and SVGEGT. Trimming removed 8 bases at V and 1 base at J, with 11 bases between. The CDR3 is 14 residues long. The CDR3 coding sequence is TGTGCCAGCCGAAGTAGCGGGAACACCGGGGAGCTGTTTTTT. Its protein product is CASRSSGNTGELFF.